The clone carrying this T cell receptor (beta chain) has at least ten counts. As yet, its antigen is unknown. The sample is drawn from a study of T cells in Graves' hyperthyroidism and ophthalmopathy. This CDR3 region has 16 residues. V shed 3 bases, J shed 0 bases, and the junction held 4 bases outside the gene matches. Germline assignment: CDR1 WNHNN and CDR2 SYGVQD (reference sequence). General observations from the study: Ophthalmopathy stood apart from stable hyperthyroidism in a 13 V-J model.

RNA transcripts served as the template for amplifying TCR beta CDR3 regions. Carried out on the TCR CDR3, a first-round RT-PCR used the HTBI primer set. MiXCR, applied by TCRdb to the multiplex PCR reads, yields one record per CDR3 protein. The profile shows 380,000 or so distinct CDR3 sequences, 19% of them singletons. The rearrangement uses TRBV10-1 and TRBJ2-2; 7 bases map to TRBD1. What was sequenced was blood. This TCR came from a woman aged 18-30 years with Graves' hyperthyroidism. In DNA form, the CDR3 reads TGCGCCAGCAGTGACTCCGGGACAGCGAACACCGGGGAGCTGTTTTTT. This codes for CASSDSGTANTGELFF.